This T cell receptor (beta chain) was identified in a study of cytomegalovirus exposure and HLA in healthy donors. Primers for the PCR totalled 60 Vbeta and 13 Jbeta. Sequenced by immunoSEQ multiplex PCR; TCRdb stores in-frame clones only, minus some. Among about 200,000 clones listed, roughly 85% were seen once. Study results and limitations: Some V segments, including TRBV6-2 and TRBV6-3, were excluded as indistinguishable. An observed cluster of highly shared sequence variants was recorded as a likely sequencing artifact. The authors confirmed in vitro that three CMV-associated chains were specific for CMV antigens.

Points on this clone: Its antigen is not identified.

The V end lost 0 bases, the J end lost 2 bases, and 11 bases lay between the germline ends. This CDR3 has 16 amino acids. Germline assignment: CDR1 MGHRA and CDR2 YSYEKL. The sample taken for sequencing was PBMCs. This rearrangement joins TRBV4-1 to TRBJ2-1, with a possible D match to TRBD2 (6 bases). This TCR derives from a woman aged 25-40 years in good health and CMV-seropositive. The CDR3 DNA sequence: TGCGCCAGCAGCCAAGATCAGCGCGGGGCCTACAATGAGCAGTTCTTC. Translation: CASSQDQRGAYNEQFF.